Listed below are T cell receptor beta chains from one sample, sequenced in a study of blood T cells in healthy people across ages. TCRdb used MiXCR to reprocess the 5' RACE reads, holding one entry per CDR3 protein. This sample yields some 690,000 distinct CDR3 sequences, of which 22% are seen a single time; around a fifth belongs to the top ten. Sequencing was done on a sample of blood. These receptors were taken from a man in his 70s in good health. The CDR3 runs from the conserved cysteine through the conserved F or W. A D gene is named only where the DNA matches it firmly. The size entry is marked missing in some rows and otherwise reads once, few, many or a size class.

17	TRBJ2-3	NA	TRBV7-8	NA	CASSLVAGTTYTDTQYF	TGTGCCAGCAGCTTAGTAGCCGGAACGACTTACACAGATACGCAGTATTTT
16	TRBJ2-3	TRBD1	TRBV20-1	NA	CSARRPGQEGTDTQYF	TGCAGTGCTAGAAGACCGGGACAGGAGGGGACAGATACGCAGTATTTT
14	TRBJ1-6	NA	TRBV7-9	few	CASSLDSQNSPLHF	TGTGCCAGCAGCTTAGACAGTCAAAATTCACCCCTCCACTTT
17	TRBJ2-7	NA	TRBV28	NA	CASSLSPPGRATYEQYF	TGTGCCAGCAGTTTATCCCCGCCCGGCAGGGCCACCTACGAGCAGTACTTC
16	TRBJ2-6	NA	TRBV7-2	few	CASSLSVGDGANVLTF	TGTGCCAGCAGCTTAAGCGTAGGGGACGGGGCCAACGTCCTGACTTTC
15	TRBJ2-5	NA	TRBV10-3	NA	CAIRDDSPRRETQYF	TGTGCCATCAGGGACGACAGTCCTCGGCGTGAGACCCAGTACTTC
13	TRBJ2-7	NA	TRBV6-1	few	CASGAGGNYEQYF	TGTGCCAGCGGAGCAGGGGGGAACTACGAGCAGTACTTC
14	TRBJ2-3	NA	TRBV20-1	NA	CSAWGGGSTDTQYF	TGCAGTGCTTGGGGAGGGGGTAGCACAGATACGCAGTATTTT
16	TRBJ2-3	NA	TRBV29-1	NA	CSVPRGLGGSTDTQYF	TGCAGCGTCCCCCGAGGGTTGGGTGGGAGCACAGATACGCAGTATTTT
11	TRBJ2-1	NA	TRBV20-1	few	CTGGGADEQFF	TGCACCGGGGGCGGGGCCGATGAGCAGTTCTTC
15	TRBJ2-1	NA	TRBV29-1	NA	CSVETGQARANEQFF	TGCAGCGTAGAGACGGGGCAGGCGAGAGCCAATGAGCAGTTCTTC
19	TRBJ2-7	TRBD1	TRBV5-7	once	CASSPLRGGRAPPDYEQYF	TGTGCCAGCAGCCCCTTGCGAGGGGGCCGCGCCCCTCCTGACTACGAGCAGTACTTC
15	TRBJ2-3	NA	TRBV5-1	NA	CASRFTTPSTDTQYF	TGCGCCAGCAGATTTACAACACCTAGCACAGATACGCAGTATTTT
14	TRBJ1-1	TRBD1	TRBV11-2	few	CATEPGGRNTEAFF	TGTGCCACCGAGCCAGGGGGCAGGAACACTGAAGCTTTCTTT
16	TRBJ2-2	NA	TRBV2	NA	CASSEQGGGNTGELFF	TGTGCCAGCAGTGAACAGGGGGGAGGAAACACCGGGGAGCTGTTTTTT
14	TRBJ2-7	TRBD1	TRBV18	few	CASSPDRVSHEQYF	TGTGCCAGCTCACCTGACAGGGTAAGCCACGAGCAGTACTTC
14	TRBJ2-1	TRBD2	TRBV20-1	NA	CSASTSGGGNEQFF	TGCAGTGCTAGTACTAGCGGAGGAGGGAATGAGCAGTTCTTC
14	TRBJ2-1	NA	TRBV6-5	NA	CASSYSSDYNEQFF	TGTGCCAGCAGTTACTCATCCGACTACAATGAGCAGTTCTTC
15	TRBJ1-4	NA	TRBV6-5	NA	CASSVGANRNEKLFF	TGTGCCAGCAGCGTCGGAGCAAATCGTAATGAAAAACTGTTTTTT
16	TRBJ2-1	TRBD1	TRBV27	NA	CASSHKGTGKYNEQFF	TGTGCCAGCAGTCACAAAGGGACAGGGAAATACAATGAGCAGTTCTTC
18	TRBJ2-6	NA	TRBV7-3	NA	CASSLRGTFSSGANVLTF	TGTGCCAGCAGCTTAAGAGGCACTTTCAGCTCTGGGGCCAACGTCCTGACTTTC
12	TRBJ2-1	NA	TRBV24-1	few	CATKSGHNEQFF	TGTGCCACCAAGAGTGGCCACAATGAGCAGTTCTTC
14	TRBJ2-1	TRBD2	TRBV10-3	few	CAISERTSYNEQFF	TGTGCCATCAGTGAGCGGACTAGCTACAATGAGCAGTTCTTC
13	TRBJ1-5	NA	TRBV29-1	NA	CSVRLENNQPQHF	TGCAGCGTTCGGTTAGAAAACAATCAGCCCCAGCATTTT
19	TRBJ1-6	NA	TRBV21-1	few	CASSKEGTGNRSYNSPLHF	TGTGCCAGCAGCAAAGAGGGGACAGGGAATCGTTCCTATAATTCACCCCTCCACTTT
12	TRBJ1-2	TRBD1	TRBV12-3/TRBV12-4	NA	CATEDRGLGYTF	TGTGCCACAGAGGACAGGGGGCTTGGCTACACCTTC
15	TRBJ2-1	TRBD2	TRBV20-1	NA	CSARDGASGYNEQFF	TGCAGTGCTAGAGATGGGGCTAGCGGATACAATGAGCAGTTCTTC
16	TRBJ2-7	TRBD2	TRBV10-3	NA	CAISEGLADGGYEQYF	TGTGCCATCAGTGAGGGACTAGCGGACGGAGGCTACGAGCAGTACTTC
22	TRBJ2-7	NA	TRBV21-1	NA	CASSKDSEDWLEKRLSVYEQYF	TGTGCCAGCAGCAAAGATAGTGAGGATTGGCTAGAAAAGAGGCTTTCGGTATACGAGCAGTACTTC
16	TRBJ2-1	TRBD2	TRBV28	NA	CASSLDIGEGNNEQFF	TGTGCCAGCAGTTTGGATATTGGGGAGGGTAACAATGAGCAGTTCTTC
11	TRBJ1-2	NA	TRBV29-1	NA	CSVGTFYGYTF	TGCAGCGTCGGGACATTCTATGGCTACACCTTC
14	TRBJ1-3	NA	TRBV20-1	NA	CSARNRVSGNTIYF	TGCAGTGCTAGAAACCGGGTCTCTGGAAACACCATATATTTT
15	TRBJ1-2	NA	TRBV7-2	NA	CASSPSGQANYGYTF	TGTGCCAGCAGCCCCTCCGGGCAGGCTAACTATGGCTACACCTTC
13	TRBJ2-5	NA	TRBV7-2	few	CASSLYFGETQYF	TGTGCCAGCAGCTTATATTTTGGGGAGACCCAGTACTTC
10	TRBJ2-5	NA	TRBV28	few	CASKAETQYF	TGTGCCAGCAAAGCGGAGACCCAGTACTTC
15	TRBJ1-1	NA	TRBV5-1	few	CASSLDGGTVAEAFF	TGCGCCAGCAGCTTGGACGGTGGGACGGTAGCTGAAGCTTTCTTT
14	TRBJ1-1	TRBD1	TRBV11-2	few	CASSVDSTGYEAFF	TGTGCCAGCAGCGTAGATTCGACAGGGTATGAAGCTTTCTTT
15	TRBJ1-3	TRBD1	TRBV13	NA	CASSPPGRGMDTIYF	TGTGCCAGCAGCCCACCGGGCAGGGGGATGGACACCATATATTTT
12	TRBJ1-1	NA	TRBV29-1	NA	CSGAAGPTEAFF	TGCAGCGGGGCAGCGGGGCCCACTGAAGCTTTCTTT
15	TRBJ2-1	TRBD2	TRBV12-3/TRBV12-4	few	CASSPTSGSPNEQFF	TGTGCCAGCAGTCCCACTAGCGGGTCTCCAAATGAGCAGTTCTTC